The clone carrying this T cell receptor beta chain has only one observation. Its specificity is unknown. Clones were read by immunoSEQ multiplex PCR, and TCRdb kept only the in-frame ones, dropping some. This table holds around 160,000 clones, around 90% found once. This entry is derived from a study of cytomegalovirus exposure and HLA in healthy donors. Study-wide findings and caveats: Most TCR sequences were uncommon, yet certain public TCRs appeared in many donors. The study designated about 160 TCR beta chains cytomegalovirus-associated.

Germline V gene data show CDR1 as LGHNA and CDR2 as YSLEER. The CDR3 is 17 amino acids. Trimming removed 4 bases from V and 0 bases from J, with 17 bases in between. The sample taken for sequencing was PBMCs. V usage is TRBV4-3 and J usage is TRBJ2-3, with D perhaps TRBD1 (7 bases). This clonotype originated in a man aged 18 to 30 in good health and CMV-seronegative. This CDR3 is CASSRQIQGTSTDTQYF. The CDR3 DNA follows: TGCGCCAGCAGCCGTCAGATACAGGGGACTAGCACAGATACGCAGTATTTT.